This T cell receptor (beta chain) originates from a study of CXCR3-negative and CXCR3-positive naive CD8 T cells. The study's findings and limits: In CXCR3-positive naive cells, the TRB CDR3s were more hydrophobic than in CXCR3-negative naive cells.

The study made its TRB cDNA libraries by 5' RACE, adding UMI labels. One entry per CDR3 protein, without DNA, is what TCRdb gives after re-calling the 5' RACE reads. In all, the sample yields over 55,000 distinct CDR3 sequences. Notes on this clonotype: Its antigen is unidentified.

This TCR came from a human donor in good health. Some clones in this sample may be carry-over from other donors' samples. Specimen: naive CXCR3+ CD8+ T cells from blood. The subset is: CD45RO-CCR7+CD27+CD95- naive CD8+ T cells expressing CXCR3 (TNR3+).

This CDR3 is CASRDGGSAKNIQYF. This chain connects TRBV6-5 to TRBJ2-4; TCRdb gives TRBD1 as the D gene, but with no DNA this cannot be confirmed. CDR3 length: 15 amino acids. The V gene's germline CDR1 is MNHEY and CDR2 SVGAGI.